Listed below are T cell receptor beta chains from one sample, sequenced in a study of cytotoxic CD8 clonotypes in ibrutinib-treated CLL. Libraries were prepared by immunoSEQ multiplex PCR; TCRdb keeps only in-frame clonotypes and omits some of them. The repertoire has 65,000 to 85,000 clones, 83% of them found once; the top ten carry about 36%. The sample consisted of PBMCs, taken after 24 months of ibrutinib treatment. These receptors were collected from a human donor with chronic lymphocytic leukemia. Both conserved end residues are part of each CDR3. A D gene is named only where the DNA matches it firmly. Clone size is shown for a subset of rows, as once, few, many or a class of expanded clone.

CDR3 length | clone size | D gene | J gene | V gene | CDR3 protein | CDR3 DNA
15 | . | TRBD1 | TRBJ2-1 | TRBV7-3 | CASSSSGTDYNEQFF | TGTGCCAGCAGCTCTTCCGGGACAGACTACAATGAGCAGTTCTTC
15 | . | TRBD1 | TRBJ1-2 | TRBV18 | CASSPGQGQGYGYTF | TGTGCCAGCTCACCCGGACAGGGGCAGGGGTATGGCTACACCTTC
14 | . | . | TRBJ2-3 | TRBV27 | CASSGTPVGDTQYF | TGTGCCAGCAGTGGGACCCCTGTTGGAGATACGCAGTATTTT
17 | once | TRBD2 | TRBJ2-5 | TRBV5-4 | CASSRGVASGTQETQYF | TGTGCCAGCAGCCGGGGGGTCGCTAGCGGAACCCAAGAGACCCAGTACTTC
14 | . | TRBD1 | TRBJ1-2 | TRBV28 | CASSRDGTGIGYTF | TGTGCCAGCAGTCGGGACGGGACAGGGATTGGCTACACCTTC
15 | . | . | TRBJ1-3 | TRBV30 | CAWSVLAGTVGTIYF | TGTGCCTGGAGTGTACTGGCAGGGACCGTTGGCACCATATATTTT
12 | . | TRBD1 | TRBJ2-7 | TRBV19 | CATQGSSYEQYF | TGTGCCACACAGGGGAGCTCCTACGAGCAGTACTTC
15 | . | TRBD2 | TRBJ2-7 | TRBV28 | CASSHPGLAVYEQYF | TGTGCCAGCAGTCACCCGGGACTAGCGGTCTACGAGCAGTACTTC
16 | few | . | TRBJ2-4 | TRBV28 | CASRGPPMLAKNIQYF | TGTGCCAGCAGGGGACCTCCGATGTTAGCCAAAAACATTCAGTACTTC
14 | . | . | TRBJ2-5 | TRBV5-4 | CASSLVGLQETQYF | TGTGCCAGCAGCTTGGTAGGGCTACAAGAGACCCAGTACTTC
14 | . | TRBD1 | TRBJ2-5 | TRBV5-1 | CASGGTGAQEAQYF | TGCGCCAGCGGGGGGACAGGTGCCCAAGAGGCCCAGTACTTC
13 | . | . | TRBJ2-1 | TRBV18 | CASSPQRNNEQFF | TGTGCCAGCTCACCACAGCGAAACAATGAGCAGTTCTTC
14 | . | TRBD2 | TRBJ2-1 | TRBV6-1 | CASGRGLADNEQFF | TGTGCCAGCGGCAGGGGACTAGCGGACAATGAGCAGTTCTTC
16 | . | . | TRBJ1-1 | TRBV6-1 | CASSAKTRLSNTEAFF | TGTGCCAGCAGTGCAAAAACCCGACTCAGTAACACTGAAGCTTTCTTT
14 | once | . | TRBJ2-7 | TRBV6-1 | CASSEVGASYEQYF | TGTGCCAGCAGTGAAGTGGGGGCGTCCTACGAGCAGTACTTC
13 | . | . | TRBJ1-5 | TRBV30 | CAWSVKGNQPQHF | TGTGCCTGGAGTGTTAAGGGGAATCAGCCCCAGCATTTT
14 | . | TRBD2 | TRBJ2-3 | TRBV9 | CASSVDLAVDTQYF | TGTGCCAGCAGCGTAGATCTAGCGGTAGATACGCAGTATTTT
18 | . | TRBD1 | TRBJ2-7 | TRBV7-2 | CASSPGWGQGTAAYEQYF | TGTGCCAGCAGCCCAGGGTGGGGACAGGGAACAGCGGCCTACGAGCAGTACTTC
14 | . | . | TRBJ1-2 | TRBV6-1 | CASSEHPGNYGYTF | TGTGCCAGCAGTGAACACCCAGGGAACTATGGCTACACCTTC
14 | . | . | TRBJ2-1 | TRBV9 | CASSPGPSYNEQFF | TGTGCCAGCAGCCCCGGTCCCTCCTACAATGAGCAGTTCTTC
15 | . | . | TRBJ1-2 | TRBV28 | CASSLGGNRARGYTF | TGTGCCAGCAGTTTGGGGGGTAACAGGGCCCGGGGCTACACCTTC
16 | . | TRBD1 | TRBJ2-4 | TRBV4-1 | CASSPRGTVAKNIQYF | TGCGCCAGCAGCCCCAGGGGGACGGTAGCCAAAAACATTCAGTACTTC